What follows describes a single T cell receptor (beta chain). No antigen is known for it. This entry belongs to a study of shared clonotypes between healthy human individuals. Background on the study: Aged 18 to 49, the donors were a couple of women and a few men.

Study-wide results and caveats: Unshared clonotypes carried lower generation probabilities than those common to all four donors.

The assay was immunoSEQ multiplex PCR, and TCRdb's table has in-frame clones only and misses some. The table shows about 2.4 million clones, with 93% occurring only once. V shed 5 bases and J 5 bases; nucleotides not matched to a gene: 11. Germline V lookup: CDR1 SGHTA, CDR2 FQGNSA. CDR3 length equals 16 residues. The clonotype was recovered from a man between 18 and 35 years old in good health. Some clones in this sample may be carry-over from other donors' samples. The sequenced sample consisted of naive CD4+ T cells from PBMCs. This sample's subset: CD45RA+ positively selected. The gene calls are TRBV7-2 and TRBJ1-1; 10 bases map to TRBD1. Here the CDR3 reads CASSLYGQGVRTEAFF. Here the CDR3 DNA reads TGTGCCAGCAGCCTATATGGACAGGGGGTGAGGACTGAAGCTTTCTTT.